Below, 4 T cell receptor beta chains from the same sample are listed, as sequenced in a study of blood T cell repertoires in COVID-19. Measured with immunoSEQ multiplex PCR; TCRdb has only the in-frame clones, and not every one. The data show hundreds of thousands of clones, around 90% seen once. The material sequenced was peripheral blood. The receptors originated from a woman aged 18-29 years who had recovered from COVID-19.

The chain joins TRBV4-1 to TRBJ1-5; possible D gene TRBD1, 5 bases. Germline-derived CDR1 and CDR2 are MGHRA and YSYEKL. The ends were cut back, 0 bases at V and 6 bases at J, with 12 bases in the middle. The CDR3 contains 15 residues. CDR3 bases: TGCGCCAGCAGCCAAGAGGTAGGGGCAGGTCAGCCCCAGCATTTT. Translated, it gives CASSQEVGAGQPQHF.

This CDR3 is CASSRDRRNTEAFF. The DNA of the CDR3 is TGTGCCAGCAGCCGGGACAGACGTAACACTGAAGCTTTCTTT. The chain employs TRBV5-6 and TRBJ1-1; 7 nucleotides agree with TRBD1. The V gene end was trimmed by 4 bases and the J gene end by 2 bases; junction bases not matched to a gene: 5. There are 14 residues in the CDR3. CDR1 is SGHDT and CDR2 is YYEEEE in the germline V gene.

The chain couples TRBV9 to TRBJ2-3; 10 bases agree with TRBD2. Trimming cost V 0 bases and J 4 bases; bases outside gene matches: 11. The CDR3 contains 18 residues. The germline V gene encodes CDR1 SGDLS and CDR2 YYNGEE. CDR3 in amino acids: CASSVALPLAGAPDTQYF. The CDR3 DNA reads as TGTGCCAGCAGCGTAGCTTTGCCCCTAGCGGGAGCCCCAGATACGCAGTATTTT.

The chain is built from TRBV5-6 and TRBJ2-3; TRBD1 aligns across 11 bases. CDR1 SGHDT and CDR2 YYEEEE come from the germline V gene. The junction had 3 bases not matched to a gene; V was cut back by 4 bases and J by 2 bases. The CDR3 runs to 15 residues. DNA of the CDR3: TGTGCCAGCAGCCCGGGACAGGGGGACACAGATACGCAGTATTTT. Protein product: CASSPGQGDTDTQYF.